Each of the 24 T cell receptor beta chains below was sequenced from the same sample in a study of preoperative IRX-2 immunotherapy in early breast cancer. The repertoire was sequenced with immunoSEQ multiplex PCR; TCRdb's copy has only in-frame clones and lacks some. The repertoire holds 60,000 or so clones, with roughly 94% as singletons. Treatment given: preoperative locoregional IRX-2 cytokine immunotherapy. The sample here was taken from a patient treated with IRX-2 immunotherapy. Source of these receptors: a human donor with breast cancer.

The chain couples TRBV29-1 to TRBJ2-3; TRBD2 aligns across 10 bases. Germline loops: CDR1 SQVTM, CDR2 ANQGSEA. The V and J ends lost 5 bases and 5 bases, in that order; junction bases with no gene match: 7. This CDR3 is 14 amino acids long. The CDR3 is CSVLSGRGVDTQYF. The CDR3, as DNA: TGCAGCGTTCTGAGCGGGAGGGGAGTAGATACGCAGTATTTT.

The chain joins TRBV7-2 to TRBJ2-2, with D unresolved. Trimming removed 3 bases at V and 5 bases at J, with 10 bases between. The CDR3 runs 14 residues. Germline V gene data show CDR1 as SGHTA and CDR2 as FQGNSA. The CDR3 spells CASSFLPSTGELFF. Written as DNA, the CDR3 is TGTGCCAGCAGCTTCCTACCTAGTACCGGGGAGCTGTTTTTT.

V and J are TRBV5-1 and TRBJ2-1; a possible D gene is TRBD2 (7 bases). Germline V gene lookup returns CDR1 SGHRS and CDR2 YFSETQ. The CDR3 has 16 amino acids. Trimming removed 4 bases at V and 7 bases at J, with 21 bases between. CDR3 residues: CASSRLLGGRSNEQFF. CDR3 DNA sequence: TGCGCCAGCAGCCGCCTCCTCGGGGGGCGCAGTAATGAGCAGTTCTTC.

CDR3 residues: CASSQTIQVNYGYTF. Written as DNA, the CDR3 is TGTGCCAGCAGCCAGACGATACAAGTAAACTATGGCTACACCTTC. The chain links TRBV7-9 to TRBJ1-2; unclear D gene. This CDR3 spans 15 amino acids. Trimming shortened V by 5 bases and J by 2 bases, and 15 bases separated the two germline ends. CDR1 SEHNR and CDR2 FQNEAQ come from the germline V gene (reference sequence).

This clone was found once. The chain couples TRBV15 to TRBJ2-2; perhaps TRBD2 as D (5 bases). The germline V gene encodes CDR1 LNHNV and CDR2 YYDKDF (reference sequence). V dropped 0 bases and J dropped 0 bases, with 5 bases sitting between them. The CDR3 totals 15 residues. CDR3 sequence: CATSRERANTGELFF. The DNA for the CDR3 is TGTGCCACCAGCAGAGAGCGGGCGAACACCGGGGAGCTGTTTTTT.

The chain employs TRBV4-1 and TRBJ1-5; weak D call: TRBD1 (5 bases). Germline V gives CDR1 MGHRA, CDR2 YSYEKL. CDR3 length: 18 amino acids. The ends were cut back, 1 base at V and 4 bases at J, with 20 bases in the middle. CDR3 coding DNA: TGCGCCAGCAGCCAAGTCCCCTTAGATAGGGGCTCAAATCAGCCCCAGCATTTT. Residues: CASSQVPLDRGSNQPQHF.

The chain carries TRBV19 and TRBJ1-6; 8 positions match TRBD1. J lost 3 bases, V lost 7 bases, and 2 bases had no gene match. The CDR3 length is 14 residues. Per the germline V gene, CDR1 is LNHDA and CDR2 is SQIVND (reference sequence). CDR3 DNA: TGTGCCAGTAACACAGGGGGCTATAATTCACCCCTCCACTTT. Its protein product is CASNTGGYNSPLHF.

The chain employs TRBV11-3 and TRBJ2-1; TRBD1 agrees at 7 bases. CDR1 is SGHNT, CDR2 YENEEA, per germline. The junction had 10 bases not matched to a gene; V was cut back by 1 base and J by 10 bases. CDR3 length: 15 amino acids. In DNA, the CDR3 is TGTGCCAGCAGCTTAGTAGGGGGCCCACACACGGAGCAGTTCTTC. It yields the protein CASSLVGGPHTEQFF.

This clone was recorded only once. The rearrangement links TRBV2 to TRBJ2-5, with TRBD2 matching over 9 bases. CDR1 SNHLY and CDR2 FYNNEI come from the germline V gene. V lost 3 bases, J lost 4 bases, and 0 bases stayed unmatched. The length of the CDR3 is 13 residues. The CDR3 DNA is TGTGCCAGCAGTGATAGCGGGAGAGAGACCCAGTACTTC. Its translation: CASSDSGRETQYF.

The chain is built from TRBV6-5 and TRBJ2-7, with unresolved D. This CDR3 is built from 11 residues. CDR1 MNHEY and CDR2 SVGAGI come from the germline V gene. V lost 6 bases to trimming and J lost 12 bases, with 15 bases between them. In DNA form, the CDR3 reads TGTGCCAGCAGACGCTCCTCACTTATGTACTTC. As protein: CASRRSSLMYF.

V is TRBV18 and J is TRBJ2-1; 7 positions agree with TRBD1. V shed 5 bases and J 4 bases; nucleotides not matched to a gene: 5. Germline lookup yields CDR1 KGHSH and CDR2 LQKENI. There are 14 residues in the CDR3. The CDR3 spells CASSDRDSYNEQFF. CDR3 in DNA: TGTGCCAGCTCAGACCGGGACAGTTACAATGAGCAGTTCTTC.

The chain uses TRBV7-9 and TRBJ1-2; D is undetermined. The V gene lost 5 bases and the J gene lost 4 bases, with 8 bases spanning the gap. The CDR3 contains 12 residues. Per germline, CDR1 SEHNR and CDR2 FQNEAQ (reference sequence). The CDR3 DNA is TGTGCCAGCAGCCCAAATGGCTATGGCTACACCTTC. Protein product: CASSPNGYGYTF.

CDR3: CASSDNQNTEAFF. CDR3 nucleotide sequence: TGTGCCAGCAGTGATAATCAGAACACTGAAGCTTTCTTT. The gene calls are TRBV28 and TRBJ1-1; D not resolved. Germline-derived CDR1 and CDR2 are MDHEN and SYDVKM. The CDR3 extends over 13 amino acids. Between the trimmed V and J ends, which lost 5 bases and 1 base, there was a span of 8 bases.

The chain recombines TRBV14 with TRBJ2-5, with D unresolved. Germline CDR1 reads SGHDN; CDR2 reads FVKESK. This CDR3 region has 17 residues. V lost 0 bases and J lost 7, with 21 bases in between. CDR3 region: CASSQETSHLSLGTQYF. For the CDR3, the DNA is TGTGCCAGCAGCCAAGAAACGAGCCATCTCTCCCTCGGGACCCAGTACTTC.

This clone was seen a single time. The V and J genes are TRBV18 and TRBJ2-1, with 7 positions matching TRBD2. Germline V gives CDR1 KGHSH, CDR2 LQKENI. V was clipped by 6 bases and J by 5 bases; unmatched bases: 10. This CDR3 spans 15 amino acids. The CDR3 coding sequence is TGTGCCAGCTCCCCTGGCGGCGGGAGCAACAATGAGCAGTTCTTC. This translates into CASSPGGGSNNEQFF.

The V call is TRBV5-1, the J call TRBJ2-5; TRBD1 agrees at 9 bases. This CDR3 contains 15 residues. CDR1 SGHRS and CDR2 YFSETQ come from the germline V gene. With V trimmed by 0 bases and J by 5 bases, 5 bases remained unmatched. CDR3 bases: TGCGCCAGCAGCTTGGGGGGACAGGGATGGGAGACCCAGTACTTC. Its translation is CASSLGGQGWETQYF.

The rearrangement joins TRBV19 to TRBJ2-2; the match to TRBD2 covers 15 bases. V lost 4 bases to trimming and J lost 4 bases; unmatched junction nucleotides: 10. This CDR3 comprises 19 residues. Germline CDR1 LNHDA, CDR2 SQIVND (reference sequence). CDR3 sequence (DNA): TGTGCCAGTAGTAACGCCGGACTAGCGGGAGGGCGAGGCACCGGGGAGCTGTTTTTT. Translating it yields CASSNAGLAGGRGTGELFF.

The V call is TRBV28, the J call TRBJ1-2; D gene unclear. Germline CDR1 reads MDHEN; CDR2 reads SYDVKM. The length of the CDR3 is 13 residues. V was clipped by 6 bases and J by 0 bases, with 8 bases between them. The CDR3 loop reads CASSYLANYGYTF. As DNA, the CDR3 is TGTGCCAGCAGCTACCTAGCTAACTATGGCTACACCTTC.

J is TRBJ2-7 and V is TRBV29-1, with D perhaps TRBD1 (6 bases). CDR1 SQVTM and CDR2 ANQGSEA come from the germline V gene. The CDR3 loop spans 13 amino acids. The ends were cut back, 6 bases at V and 6 bases at J, with 18 bases in the middle. In DNA, the CDR3 is TGCAGCGTCAACCGTGCAGGGGCCAGCGAGCAGTACTTC. This encodes CSVNRAGASEQYF.

The rearrangement joins TRBV30 to TRBJ1-4; tentatively, D is TRBD1 (5 bases). CDR1 and CDR2 (germline): GTSNPN, SVGIG (reference sequence). This CDR3 spans 12 amino acids. Trimming stripped 5 bases from V and 5 bases from J, with 9 bases between. The CDR3 is CAWDSANEKLFF. The CDR3 bases are TGTGCCTGGGACAGCGCGAATGAAAAACTGTTTTTT.

This clone was seen a single time. The chain joins TRBV28 to TRBJ2-7, with 8 positions matching TRBD1. The ends lost 7 bases at V and 0 bases at J; junction bases unmatched: 8. Per germline, CDR1 MDHEN and CDR2 SYDVKM. CDR3 length: 15 amino acids. The CDR3 here is CASTLPGTGSYEQYF. In DNA form, the CDR3 reads TGTGCCAGCACCCTGCCCGGGACAGGCTCCTACGAGCAGTACTTC.

This clone is a singleton in its sample. This sequence joins TRBV4-1 and TRBJ2-6, with TRBD2 identical over 7 bases. The germline V gene has CDR1 MGHRA and CDR2 YSYEKL. CDR3 length: 15 residues. V shed 4 bases, J shed 1 base, and the junction held 1 base outside the gene matches. The CDR3 DNA sequence: TGCGCCAGCAGCCTGCGGGGGTCTGGGGCCAACGTCCTGACTTTC. Amino acid sequence: CASSLRGSGANVLTF.

V usage is TRBV19 and J usage is TRBJ2-7, with D possibly called TRBD1 or TRBD2 (5 bases each). The CDR3 has 13 residues. Trimming took 6 bases from V and 2 from J, leaving 11 bases between them. Germline CDR1 and CDR2: LNHDA and SQIVND (reference sequence). CDR3 loop: CASRPRDAYEQYF. CDR3 DNA sequence: TGTGCCAGTAGGCCCCGGGACGCCTACGAGCAGTACTTC.

The table lists this clone with a count of one. The chain couples TRBV18 to TRBJ2-2; the match to TRBD2 covers 7 bases. Germline CDR1 KGHSH, CDR2 LQKENI. This CDR3 spans 16 amino acids. Trimming at V came to 1 base and at J to 5 bases, leaving 7 bases not matched to a gene. The CDR3 reads CASSPQGGRKTGELFF. CDR3 DNA: TGTGCCAGCTCACCACAGGGAGGGCGGAAGACCGGGGAGCTGTTTTTT.